The 28 T cell receptor beta chains in this list originate from one sample, sequenced in a study of CD8 T cells in Susac syndrome. With random hexamers, reverse transcription was performed on about 0.5 to 1 ug of RNA. MiXCR, run by TCRdb on the immunoSEQ multiplex PCR reads, gives a single entry per CDR3 protein. The table lists over 350,000 distinct CDR3 sequences, 75% to 90% of them singletons, with approximately 0.11% in the top ten. Specimen: CD8+ T cells from PBMCs. These receptors were taken from a human donor with multiple sclerosis.

This clonotype was picked up one time. This chain links TRBV5-1 with TRBJ2-7; 8 bases agree with TRBD1. The CDR3 consists of 14 residues. CDR1 is SGHRS and CDR2 is YFSETQ in the germline V gene. The J segment lost 2 bases and the V segment lost 2 bases, leaving 3 bases of the junction unmatched. CDR3 nucleotide sequence: TGCGCCAGCAGCTTTATGGACAGGGCCTACGAGCAGTACTTC. As protein: CASSFMDRAYEQYF. Full variable domain (rest looked up from reference TRBV5-1 and TRBJ2-7): KAGVTQTPRYLIKTRGQQVTLSCSPISGHRSVSWYQQTPGQGLQFLFEYFSETQRNKGNFPGRFSGRQFSNSRSEMNVSTLELGDSALYLCASSFMDRAYEQYFGPGTRLTVT.

The V and J genes are TRBV29-1 and TRBJ2-5; possibly TRBD1 for D (5 bases). The CDR3 covers 12 residues. From germline, CDR1 is SQVTM and CDR2 ANQGSEA. The ends were cut back, 6 bases at V and 5 bases at J, with 13 bases in the middle. The CDR3 spells CSVPRVGETQYF. The CDR3, as DNA: TGCAGCGTCCCCAGGGTGGGGGAGACCCAGTACTTC. Full variable domain (missing parts from reference TRBV29-1 and TRBJ2-5): SAVISQKPSRDICQRGTSLTIQCQVDSQVTMMFWYRQQPGQSLTLIATANQGSEATYESGFVIDKFPISRPNLTFSTLTVSNMSPEDSSIYLCSVPRVGETQYFGPGTRLLVL.

The chain carries TRBV29-1 and TRBJ2-1, with TRBD2 identical over 13 bases. Trimming cost V 4 bases and J 2 bases; bases outside gene matches: 2. Germline V lookup: CDR1 SQVTM, CDR2 ANQGSEA. This CDR3 comprises 15 residues. CDR3 sequence reads: CSVVGTSGAYNEQFF. For the CDR3, the DNA is TGCAGCGTTGTAGGGACTAGCGGGGCCTACAATGAGCAGTTCTTC.

The rearrangement joins TRBV9 to TRBJ2-1, with TRBD2 as a possible D gene (5 bases). Trimming shortened V by 0 bases and J by 0 bases, and 10 bases separated the two germline ends. CDR1 is SGDLS and CDR2 is YYNGEE in the germline V gene. The length of the CDR3 is 16 residues. CDR3 DNA: TGTGCCAGCAGCGTAGCGGAGGCGAGCTCCTACAATGAGCAGTTCTTC. Its protein product is CASSVAEASSYNEQFF.

The rearrangement joins TRBV5-5 to TRBJ1-1; unclear D gene. CDR1 and CDR2 from the germline V gene are SGHKS and YYEKEE (reference sequence). V lost 0 bases, J lost 0 bases, and 9 bases lay in between. The CDR3 sequence is 15 residues long. The CDR3 is CASSLEPAMNTEAFF. As DNA, the CDR3 is TGTGCCAGCAGCTTGGAACCGGCTATGAACACTGAAGCTTTCTTT.

This chain uses TRBV29-1 with TRBJ1-2; weak D call: TRBD1 (6 bases). There are 16 residues in the CDR3. V lost 7 bases and J lost 1, with 22 bases in between. Germline V gene lookup returns CDR1 SQVTM and CDR2 ANQGSEA. CDR3 protein: CSAAVFLDSGNYGYTF. CDR3 nucleotide sequence: TGCAGCGCTGCCGTTTTTCTGGACAGCGGTAACTATGGCTACACCTTC.

The V and J genes are TRBV4-1 and TRBJ2-5; weak D call: TRBD2 (5 bases). The germline gives CDR1 MGHRA, CDR2 YSYEKL. The V and J ends lost 1 base and 1 base respectively, with 10 bases between them. The CDR3 has 15 amino acids. CDR3 in amino acids: CASSQALGVQETQYF. Here the CDR3 DNA reads TGCGCCAGCAGCCAAGCCTTGGGAGTCCAAGAGACCCAGTACTTC.

This chain uses TRBV3-1 with TRBJ1-2; TRBD1 matches 8 bases. Losses at the gene ends were 8 bases for V and 5 bases for J; bases not matched to a gene: 10. Germline CDR1 and CDR2: LGHDT and YNNKEL (reference sequence). CDR3 length: 14 residues. DNA for the CDR3: TGTGCCAGCGACGACGGGACAGGACTTTATGGCTACACCTTC. Its protein product is CASDDGTGLYGYTF.

The chain combines TRBV2 with TRBJ2-1, with 11 bases aligning to TRBD2. Trimming took 8 bases from V and 1 from J; bases not matched to a gene: 7. The CDR3 length is 16 residues. The V gene's germline CDR1 is SNHLY and CDR2 FYNNEI. CDR3 bases: TGTGCCAGCGAGACTAGCGGGATCGAATCCTACAATGAGCAGTTCTTC. This gives the protein CASETSGIESYNEQFF.

The gene calls are TRBV5-1 and TRBJ1-5; no definite D call. This CDR3 is 13 amino acids long. The germline V and J ends were trimmed by 5 bases and 1 base, with 7 bases remaining between them. Germline CDR1 is SGHRS and CDR2 is YFSETQ. CDR3 nucleotide sequence: TGCGCCAGCAGAAAGGAAAGCAATCAGCCCCAGCATTTT. It yields the protein CASRKESNQPQHF.

V is TRBV18 and J is TRBJ1-2; 8 bases are a match to TRBD1. The trim removed 2 bases at V and 4 bases at J, leaving 6 bases unmatched. This CDR3 contains 15 residues. Germline loops: CDR1 KGHSH, CDR2 LQKENI. The CDR3 reads CASSPAGQESYGYTF. CDR3 in DNA: TGTGCCAGCTCACCAGCGGGACAGGAGTCCTATGGCTACACCTTC.

The genes are TRBV20-1 and TRBJ2-7; 8 nucleotides line up with TRBD2. CDR1 is DFQATT and CDR2 is SNEGSKA in the germline V gene (reference sequence). The CDR3 runs to 15 residues. V gave up 0 bases and J gave up 6 bases; unmatched junction bases: 10. CDR3: CSARDIGGEQPEQYF. The CDR3 DNA reads TGCAGTGCTAGAGATATCGGGGGGGAGCAGCCCGAGCAGTACTTC.

The CDR3 DNA is TGCGCCAGCAGCCATCCTCCGGGACATCTGAACACTGAAGCTTTCTTT. Amino acids: CASSHPPGHLNTEAFF. This chain joins TRBV4-1 and TRBJ1-1; TRBD1 might be the D (6 bases). Trimming left V 3 bases short and J 0 bases short, with 14 bases between. Germline V gene lookup returns CDR1 MGHRA and CDR2 YSYEKL. This CDR3 is 16 amino acids long.

The chain couples TRBV27 to TRBJ2-3; 10 bases align to TRBD1. After removal of 5 bases from V and 4 bases from J, the junction contained 6 bases not matched to a gene. The CDR3 is made up of 15 amino acids. Germline V gene data show CDR1 as MNHEY and CDR2 as SMNVEV (reference sequence). CDR3 amino acids: CASSTPGQGPDTQYF. The DNA for the CDR3 is TGTGCCAGCAGTACGCCGGGACAGGGGCCAGATACGCAGTATTTT.

The chain employs TRBV2 and TRBJ2-1; TRBD1 agrees at 8 bases. CDR1 and CDR2 (germline): SNHLY, FYNNEI. After removal of 5 bases from V and 14 bases from J, the junction contained 14 bases not matched to a gene. The CDR3 totals 14 residues. The CDR3 DNA is TGTGCCAGCAGTACCGGGACAGGCTTTGAGGAGGAGTTCTTC. Its translation is CASSTGTGFEEEFF.

The chain employs TRBV27 and TRBJ1-1; D is unresolved. The germline gives CDR1 MNHEY, CDR2 SMNVEV (reference sequence). The CDR3 has 12 amino acids. V lost 6 bases and J lost 5, with 10 bases in between. As DNA, the CDR3 is TGTGCCAGCAGGGGTGTATGGACTGAAGCTTTCTTT. It is translated as CASRGVWTEAFF.

The rearrangement joins TRBV21-1 to TRBJ2-5; the table's D call, TRBD1, has no DNA check behind it. TRBV21-1 is recorded as a pseudogene. The CDR3 has 22 residues. This CDR3 is CASSKMPPRPRSGQVSPETQYF. The CDR3 DNA sequence: TGTGCCAGCAGCAAAATGCCCCCAAGGCCCCGGTCGGGACAAGTAAGTCCCGAGACCCAGTACTTC.

This clonotype has a handful of counts. V and J are TRBV2 and TRBJ2-1; 12 nucleotides agree with TRBD2. The CDR3 loop spans 17 amino acids. Germline V CDR1 and CDR2: SNHLY, FYNNEI. The V and J ends lost 5 bases and 2 bases, in that order; junction bases with no gene match: 7. CDR3 loop: CASSLPGLAGTYNEQFF. CDR3 nucleotide sequence: TGTGCCAGCAGTCTTCCGGGACTAGCGGGCACCTACAATGAGCAGTTCTTC.

This clonotype came up a few times. The chain couples TRBV19 to TRBJ1-1; 7 positions match TRBD1. This CDR3 contains 14 residues. Germline V CDR1 and CDR2: LNHDA, SQIVND (reference sequence). V lost 3 bases, J lost 6 bases, and 7 bases stayed unmatched. The CDR3 DNA follows: TGTGCCAGTAGTATTCTGGGACAGCACCCTGAAGCTTTCTTT. Its translation is CASSILGQHPEAFF. The complete variable domain, with remaining parts taken from reference TRBV19 and TRBJ1-1, reads DGGITQSPKYLFRKEGQNVTLSCEQNLNHDAMYWYRQDPGQGLRLIYYSQIVNDFQKGDIAEGYSVSREKKESFPLTVTSAQKNPTAFYLCASSILGQHPEAFFGQGTRLTVV.

The gene calls are TRBV27 and TRBJ1-2, with D uncertain. In germline, CDR1 is MNHEY, CDR2 SMNVEV (reference sequence). This CDR3 has 14 amino acids. The germline V and J ends were trimmed by 2 bases and 1 base, with 8 bases remaining between them. As DNA, the CDR3 is TGTGCCAGCAGTTTAGACGGCCTTAACTATGGCTACACCTTC. Translation: CASSLDGLNYGYTF.

The rearrangement joins TRBV29-1 to TRBJ1-2; the D is unclear. This CDR3 region has 14 residues. The V end was cut by 3 bases, the J end by 4 bases, with 15 bases between. Germline loops: CDR1 SQVTM, CDR2 ANQGSEA. In DNA, the CDR3 is TGCAGCGTTGACGAAGGGCGGGCATTCTATGGCTACACCTTC. Translated, it gives CSVDEGRAFYGYTF.

This clonotype was seen a single time. This rearrangement joins TRBV28 to TRBJ2-3, with D perhaps matching TRBD1 (6 bases). The V end lost 5 bases, the J end lost 2 bases, and 17 bases lay between the germline ends. Germline CDR1 and CDR2: MDHEN and SYDVKM. The CDR3 runs to 16 residues. The CDR3 nucleotides read TGTGCCAGCAGTCCCCGTCCCAGGGGTGTCACAGATACGCAGTATTTT. The encoded protein is CASSPRPRGVTDTQYF.

The chain uses TRBV3-1 and TRBJ1-5; D possibly corresponds to TRBD1 (5 bases). This CDR3 has 15 amino acids. Trimming stripped 0 bases from V and 5 bases from J, with 11 bases between. From germline, CDR1 is LGHDT and CDR2 YNNKEL (reference sequence). The CDR3 bases are TGTGCCAGCAGCCAAGATCGAGCGGGGGATCAGCCCCAGCATTTT. Its protein is CASSQDRAGDQPQHF.

The chain couples TRBV4-2 to TRBJ1-1; TRBD1 matches at 9 bases. The germline V gene encodes CDR1 LGHNA and CDR2 YNFKEQ. The CDR3 extends over 16 amino acids. The ends lost 1 base at V and 3 bases at J; junction bases unmatched: 6. CDR3 in amino acids: CASSQVIRDRDTEAFF. The CDR3 nucleotides read TGTGCCAGCAGCCAAGTTATCCGGGACAGGGACACTGAAGCTTTCTTT.

This chain's CDR3 is CASSLPQDRPSYNEQFF. CDR3 coding DNA: TGCGCCAGCAGTCTCCCCCAGGACAGGCCTTCCTACAATGAGCAGTTCTTC. The rearrangement links TRBV5-1 to TRBJ2-1; TRBD1 agrees at 7 bases. V shed 5 bases and J 1 base; nucleotides not matched to a gene: 12. Looked up from germline, CDR1 is SGHRS and CDR2 is YFSETQ. There are 17 residues in the CDR3. The full variable domain, in which reference TRBV5-1 and TRBJ2-1 provide the parts outside the CDR3, is KAGVTQTPRYLIKTRGQQVTLSCSPISGHRSVSWYQQTPGQGLQFLFEYFSETQRNKGNFPGRFSGRQFSNSRSEMNVSTLELGDSALYLCASSLPQDRPSYNEQFFGPGTRLTVL.

This clonotype occurred once. The gene calls are TRBV5-5 and TRBJ2-1; the D gene is possibly TRBD2 (5 bases). This CDR3 region has 16 residues. The germline V gene has CDR1 SGHKS and CDR2 YYEKEE (reference sequence). Trimming took off 0 bases at V and 6 bases at J, with 16 bases between the two ends. The CDR3 loop is CASSLVDPGGGNEQFF. CDR3 sequence (DNA): TGTGCCAGCAGCTTGGTCGACCCGGGCGGAGGCAATGAGCAGTTCTTC.

The DNA for the CDR3 is TGTGCCAGCAGTGGGACTAGCGGGGACACAGATACGCAGTATTTT. Its protein product is CASSGTSGDTDTQYF. J is TRBJ2-3 and V is TRBV6-1; TRBD2 agrees at 12 bases. In germline, CDR1 is MNHNS, CDR2 SASEGT. Germline trimming cut 4 bases from V and 2 bases from J; bases unmatched to any gene: 1. This CDR3 region has 15 residues.

Only a few counts were recorded for this clonotype. V is TRBV27 and J is TRBJ2-7, with 7 bases fitting TRBD2. CDR1 and CDR2 from the germline V gene are MNHEY and SMNVEV (reference sequence). V was pared by 0 bases and J by 2 bases, with 4 bases of the junction left unmatched. The CDR3 has 15 amino acids. This CDR3 reads CASSLSPSGAYEQYF. Written as DNA, the CDR3 is TGTGCCAGCAGTTTATCACCTAGCGGTGCCTACGAGCAGTACTTC.